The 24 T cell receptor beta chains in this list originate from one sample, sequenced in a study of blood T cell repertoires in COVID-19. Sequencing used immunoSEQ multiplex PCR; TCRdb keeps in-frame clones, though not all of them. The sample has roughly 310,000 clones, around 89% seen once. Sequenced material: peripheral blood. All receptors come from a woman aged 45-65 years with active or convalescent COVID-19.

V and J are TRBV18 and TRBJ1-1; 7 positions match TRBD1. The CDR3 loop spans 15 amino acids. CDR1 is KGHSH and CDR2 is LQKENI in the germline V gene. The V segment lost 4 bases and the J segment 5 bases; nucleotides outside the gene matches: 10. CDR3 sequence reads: CASSREGAVWTEAFF. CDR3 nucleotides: TGTGCCAGCTCACGTGAGGGGGCTGTATGGACTGAAGCTTTCTTT.

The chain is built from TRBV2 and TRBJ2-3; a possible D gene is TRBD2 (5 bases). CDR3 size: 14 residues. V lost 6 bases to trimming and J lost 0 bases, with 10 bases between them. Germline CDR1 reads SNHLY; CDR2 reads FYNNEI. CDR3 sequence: CASRGGYSTDTQYF. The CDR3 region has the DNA TGTGCCAGCAGGGGCGGGTATAGCACAGATACGCAGTATTTT. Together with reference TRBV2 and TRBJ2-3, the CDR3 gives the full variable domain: EPEVTQTPSHQVTQMGQEVILRCVPISNHLYFYWYRQILGQKVEFLVSFYNNEISEKSEIFDDQFSVERPDGSNFTLKIRSTKLEDSAMYFCASRGGYSTDTQYFGPGTRLTVL.

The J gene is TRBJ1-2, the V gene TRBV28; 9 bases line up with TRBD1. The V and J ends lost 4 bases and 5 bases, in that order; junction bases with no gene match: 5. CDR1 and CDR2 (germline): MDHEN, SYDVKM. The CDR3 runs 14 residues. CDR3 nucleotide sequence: TGTGCCAGCAGTTCCTCTGGACAGGGGTATGGCTACACCTTC. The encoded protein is CASSSSGQGYGYTF.

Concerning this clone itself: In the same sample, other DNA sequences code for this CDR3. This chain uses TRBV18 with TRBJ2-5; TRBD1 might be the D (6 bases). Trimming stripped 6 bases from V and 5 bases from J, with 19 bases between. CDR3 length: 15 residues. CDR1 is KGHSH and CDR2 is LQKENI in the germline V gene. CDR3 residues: CASSPNQGLGETQYF. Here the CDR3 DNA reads TGTGCCAGCTCGCCGAACCAGGGGCTGGGGGAGACCCAGTACTTC.

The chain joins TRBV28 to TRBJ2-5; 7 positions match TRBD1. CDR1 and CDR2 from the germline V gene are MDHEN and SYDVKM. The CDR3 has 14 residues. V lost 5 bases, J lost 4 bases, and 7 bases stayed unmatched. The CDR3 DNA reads TGTGCCAGCAGTAGTCCCAGGGGGAGAGAGACCCAGTACTTC. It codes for CASSSPRGRETQYF.

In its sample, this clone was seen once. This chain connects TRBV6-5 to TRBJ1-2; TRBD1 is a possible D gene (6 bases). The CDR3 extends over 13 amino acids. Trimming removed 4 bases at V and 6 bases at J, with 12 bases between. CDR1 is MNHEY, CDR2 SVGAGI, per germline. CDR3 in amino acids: CASSLTGPDGYTF. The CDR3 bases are TGTGCCAGCAGTTTAACAGGGCCCGATGGCTACACCTTC.

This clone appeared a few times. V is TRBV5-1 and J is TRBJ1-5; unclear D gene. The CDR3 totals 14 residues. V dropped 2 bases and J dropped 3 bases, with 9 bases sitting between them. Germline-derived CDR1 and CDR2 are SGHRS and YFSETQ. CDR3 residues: CASSFEGANQPQHF. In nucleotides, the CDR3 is TGCGCCAGCAGCTTCGAGGGTGCCAATCAGCCCCAGCATTTT.

The CDR3 nucleotides are TGTGCCAGCAGCGTAGAAATCTCCAGGGGCTACACAGATACGCAGTATTTT. Translated, it gives CASSVEISRGYTDTQYF. V gene TRBV9 combines with J gene TRBJ2-3; D is perhaps TRBD1 (6 bases). V lost 0 bases and J 2 bases, leaving 16 bases between the germline ends. Germline V gene sequence: CDR1 SGDLS, CDR2 YYNGEE. CDR3 size: 17 residues.

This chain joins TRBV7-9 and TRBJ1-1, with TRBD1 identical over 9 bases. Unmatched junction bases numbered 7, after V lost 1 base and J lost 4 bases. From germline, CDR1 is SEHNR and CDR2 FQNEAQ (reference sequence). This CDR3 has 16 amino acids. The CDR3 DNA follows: TGTGCCAGCAGCTTAGGGACAGGGGACTGGGGCACTGAAGCTTTCTTT. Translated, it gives CASSLGTGDWGTEAFF.

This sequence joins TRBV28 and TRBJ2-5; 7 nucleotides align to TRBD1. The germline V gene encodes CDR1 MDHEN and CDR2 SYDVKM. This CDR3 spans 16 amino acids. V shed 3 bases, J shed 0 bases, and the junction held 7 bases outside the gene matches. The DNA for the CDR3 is TGTGCCAGCAGTTTCCCCTTCGACAGGGACCAAGAGACCCAGTACTTC. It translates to CASSFPFDRDQETQYF.

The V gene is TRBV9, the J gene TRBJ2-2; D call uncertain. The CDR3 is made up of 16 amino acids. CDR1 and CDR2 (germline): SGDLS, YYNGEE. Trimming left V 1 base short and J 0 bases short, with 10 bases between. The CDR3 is CASSVHDTTNTGELFF. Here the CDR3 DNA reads TGTGCCAGCAGCGTACATGATACTACGAACACCGGGGAGCTGTTTTTT.

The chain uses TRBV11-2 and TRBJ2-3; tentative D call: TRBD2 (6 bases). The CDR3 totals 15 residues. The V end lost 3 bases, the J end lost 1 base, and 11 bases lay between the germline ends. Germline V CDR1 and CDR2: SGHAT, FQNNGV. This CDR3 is CASSFWREGTDTQYF. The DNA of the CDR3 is TGTGCCAGCAGCTTCTGGCGGGAAGGCACAGATACGCAGTATTTT.

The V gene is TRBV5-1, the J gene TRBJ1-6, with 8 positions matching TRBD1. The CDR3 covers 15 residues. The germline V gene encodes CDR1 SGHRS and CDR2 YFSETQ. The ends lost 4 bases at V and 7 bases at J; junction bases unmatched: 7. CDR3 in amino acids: CASSLSGTGNSPLHF. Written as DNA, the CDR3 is TGCGCCAGCAGCCTCTCCGGGACAGGAAATTCACCCCTCCACTTT. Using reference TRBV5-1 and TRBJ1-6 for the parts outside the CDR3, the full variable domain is KAGVTQTPRYLIKTRGQQVTLSCSPISGHRSVSWYQQTPGQGLQFLFEYFSETQRNKGNFPGRFSGRQFSNSRSEMNVSTLELGDSALYLCASSLSGTGNSPLHFGNGTRLTVT.

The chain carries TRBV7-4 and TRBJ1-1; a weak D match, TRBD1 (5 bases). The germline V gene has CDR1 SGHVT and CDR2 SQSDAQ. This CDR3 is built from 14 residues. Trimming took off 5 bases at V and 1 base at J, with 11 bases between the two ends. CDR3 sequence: CASSPQTANTEAFF. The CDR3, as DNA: TGTGCCAGCAGCCCTCAGACAGCGAACACTGAAGCTTTCTTT. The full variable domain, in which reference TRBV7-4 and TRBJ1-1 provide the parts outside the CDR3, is GAGVSQSPRYKVAKRGRDVALRCDSISGHVTLYWYRQTLGQGSEVLTYSQSDAQRDKSGRPSGRFSAERPERSVSTLKIQRTEQGDSAVYLCASSPQTANTEAFFGQGTRLTVV.

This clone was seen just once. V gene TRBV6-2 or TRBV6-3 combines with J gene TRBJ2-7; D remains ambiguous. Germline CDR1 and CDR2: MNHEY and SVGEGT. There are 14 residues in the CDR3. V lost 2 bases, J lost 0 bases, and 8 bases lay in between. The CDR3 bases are TGTGCCAGCAGTTACGTACAGCCCTCCTACGAGCAGTACTTC. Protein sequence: CASSYVQPSYEQYF.

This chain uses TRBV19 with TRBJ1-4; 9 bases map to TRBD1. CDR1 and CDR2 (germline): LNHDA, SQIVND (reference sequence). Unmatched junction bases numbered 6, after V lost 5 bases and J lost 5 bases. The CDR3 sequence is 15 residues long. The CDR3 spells CASSPGTGRNEKLFF. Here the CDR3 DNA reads TGTGCCAGTAGTCCCGGGACAGGGAGGAATGAAAAACTGTTTTTT.

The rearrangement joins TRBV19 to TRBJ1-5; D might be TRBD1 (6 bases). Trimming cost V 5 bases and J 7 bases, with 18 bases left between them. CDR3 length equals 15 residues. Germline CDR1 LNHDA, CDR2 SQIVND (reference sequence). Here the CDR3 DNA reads TGTGCCAGTAGTTGGGCGGCAGGGGACGGCCAGCCCCAGCATTTT. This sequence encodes CASSWAAGDGQPQHF.

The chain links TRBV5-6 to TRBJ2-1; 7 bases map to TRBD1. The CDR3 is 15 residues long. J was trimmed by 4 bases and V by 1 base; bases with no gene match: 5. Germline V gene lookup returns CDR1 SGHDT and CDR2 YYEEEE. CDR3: CASSLMGQTYNEQFF. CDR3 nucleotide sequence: TGTGCCAGCAGCTTGATGGGACAGACGTACAATGAGCAGTTCTTC.

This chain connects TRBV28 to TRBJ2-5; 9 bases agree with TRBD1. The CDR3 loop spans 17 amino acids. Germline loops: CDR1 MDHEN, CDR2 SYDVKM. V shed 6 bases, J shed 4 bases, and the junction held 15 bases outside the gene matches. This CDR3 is CASSSVLNRGPGETQYF. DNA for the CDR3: TGTGCCAGCAGCTCGGTTTTAAACAGGGGGCCGGGAGAGACCCAGTACTTC.

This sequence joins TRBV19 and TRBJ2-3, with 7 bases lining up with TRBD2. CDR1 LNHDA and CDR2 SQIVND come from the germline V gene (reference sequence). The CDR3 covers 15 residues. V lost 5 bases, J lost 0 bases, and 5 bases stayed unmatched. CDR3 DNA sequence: TGTGCCAGTAGTCCCGCGGGGGTTAGCACAGATACGCAGTATTTT. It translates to CASSPAGVSTDTQYF.

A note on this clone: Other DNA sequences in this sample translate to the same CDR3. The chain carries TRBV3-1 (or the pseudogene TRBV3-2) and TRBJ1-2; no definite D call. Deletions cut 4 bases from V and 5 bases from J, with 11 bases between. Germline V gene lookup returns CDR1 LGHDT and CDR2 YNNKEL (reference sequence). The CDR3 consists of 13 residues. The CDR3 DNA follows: TGTGCCAGCAGCCCGACTAAAGATTATGGCTACACCTTC. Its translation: CASSPTKDYGYTF.

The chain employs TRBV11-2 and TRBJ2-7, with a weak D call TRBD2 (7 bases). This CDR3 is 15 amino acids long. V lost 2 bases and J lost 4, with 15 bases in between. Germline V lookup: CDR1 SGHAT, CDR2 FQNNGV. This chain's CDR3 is CASSLTPGGYYEQYF. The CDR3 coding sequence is TGTGCCAGCAGCTTAACCCCGGGGGGCTATTACGAGCAGTACTTC.

The chain's CDR3 is CASSPLGRVYEQYF. CDR3 coding DNA: TGTGCCAGCAGTCCCCTGGGCAGGGTGTACGAGCAGTACTTC. V and J are TRBV28 and TRBJ2-7; weak D call: TRBD1 (5 bases). Germline CDR1 and CDR2: MDHEN and SYDVKM. This CDR3 spans 14 amino acids. Trimming left V 5 bases short and J 4 bases short, with 15 bases between.

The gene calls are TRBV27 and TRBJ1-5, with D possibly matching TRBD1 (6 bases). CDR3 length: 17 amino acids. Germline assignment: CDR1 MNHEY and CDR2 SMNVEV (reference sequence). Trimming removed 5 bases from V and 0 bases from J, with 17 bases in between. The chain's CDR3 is CASSGNSDRYSNQPQHF. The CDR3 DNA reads TGTGCCAGCAGTGGAAACTCCGACAGGTATAGCAATCAGCCCCAGCATTTT.